This is a list of T cell receptor beta chains from one sample in a study of blood T cell repertoires in COVID-19. This table comes from immunoSEQ multiplex PCR, and its TCRdb copy is limited to in-frame clones, with some not included. The table records roughly 330,000 clones, around 89% of them present only once. Specimen: peripheral blood. These receptors all stem from a man between 18 and 35 years old who had recovered from COVID-19. CDR3s include the opening cysteine and the closing phenylalanine or tryptophan. Each record gives: D gene, clone size, J gene, V gene, CDR3 DNA, CDR3 protein. D genes are given only for firm matches. Clone size is shown for a subset of rows, as once, few, many or a class of expanded clone.

NA NA TRBJ2-3 TRBV19 TGTGCCAGTAGTATACCCGGGAGAGTTAGAGGGGATACGCAGTATTTT CASSIPGRVRGDTQYF
NA NA TRBJ2-7 TRBV14 TGTGCCAGCAGCCAAGGCGGTTTCCCCTACGAGCAGTACTTC CASSQGGFPYEQYF
TRBD2 NA TRBJ2-1 TRBV7-2 TGTGCCAGCAGCTTTTTACTAGCGGGCTACAATGAGCAGTTCTTC CASSFLLAGYNEQFF
TRBD1 once TRBJ1-2 TRBV25-1 TGTGCCAGCAGTGACCGGGACAGGACAGGCTACACCTTC CASSDRDRTGYTF
NA NA TRBJ1-3 TRBV9 TGTGCCAGCAGCCCACAGTCTTCCTCTGGAAACACCATATATTTT CASSPQSSSGNTIYF
NA NA TRBJ2-1 TRBV5-4 TGTGCCAGCAGCAACCAGTATGAGCAGTTCTTC CASSNQYEQFF
NA NA TRBJ1-3 TRBV19 TGTGCCAGTAGCGAATTCTTACTCTCTGGAAACACCATATATTTT CASSEFLLSGNTIYF
TRBD1 NA TRBJ2-7 TRBV11-2 TGTGCCAGCAGCAAAGGTTCGGACAGGGGGTACGAGCAGTACTTC CASSKGSDRGYEQYF
NA NA TRBJ1-5 TRBV30 TGTGCCTGGACAGAAGGCAATCAGCCCCAGCATTTT CAWTEGNQPQHF
TRBD1 NA TRBJ1-5 TRBV11-2 TGTGCCAGCAGCCTAAGGACAGGGTTGGAACAGCCCCAGCATTTT CASSLRTGLEQPQHF
NA NA TRBJ1-6 TRBV3-1/TRBV3-2 TGTGCCAGCAGCCAAGTAGCAGCCGGAACCCTCCACTTT CASSQVAAGTLHF
TRBD1 NA TRBJ1-1 TRBV4-2 TGTGCCAGCAGCCAAGAAGCTATCCGACAGGGGGGGTTTGTTTTCTTT CASSQEAIRQGGFVFF
NA NA TRBJ2-3 TRBV4-1 TGCGCCAGCAGGCCGGGACAACGGGTATCGGATACGCAGTATTTT CASRPGQRVSDTQYF
TRBD2 NA TRBJ2-3 TRBV11-2 TGTGCCAGCAGCTTGAGCGGGGGTCCCCTCCAAGATACGCAGTATTTT CASSLSGGPLQDTQYF
NA few TRBJ2-2 TRBV7-3 TGTGCCAGCAGCTTAAACCCGGCCGGGGAGCTGTTTTTT CASSLNPAGELFF
NA NA TRBJ1-1 TRBV2 TGTGCCAGCAGTGAAAGGACAACAGCCTATACCAGGAACACTGAAGCTTTCTTT CASSERTTAYTRNTEAFF
TRBD1 NA TRBJ1-1 TRBV7-9 TGTGCCAGCAGCTTAAGTACAGGGGGCTCTGAAGCTTTCTTT CASSLSTGGSEAFF
TRBD1 NA TRBJ1-1 TRBV5-1 TGCGCCAGCAGCTTGGACGACAGGGGCCAAGGGGACACTGAAGCTTTCTTT CASSLDDRGQGDTEAFF
NA NA TRBJ2-3 TRBV19 TGTGCCAGTAGCCCAGGGACACCCGATACGCAGTATTTT CASSPGTPDTQYF
NA NA TRBJ1-2 TRBV29-1 TGCAGCGTTGAAGTCGGGATGGAGGGCTACACCTTC CSVEVGMEGYTF
TRBD2 NA TRBJ2-1 TRBV4-1 TGCGCCAGCAGCCCGGGACTAGCGGGGGGCTCAAGCTCCTACAATGAGCAGTTCTTC CASSPGLAGGSSSYNEQFF
TRBD1 NA TRBJ1-5 TRBV6-5 TGTGCCAGCAGTTACAGGGGGCATCAGCCCCAGCATTTT CASSYRGHQPQHF
NA few TRBJ1-6 TRBV2 TGTGCCAGCAGAAAGTACAATAATTCACCCCTCCACTTT CASRKYNNSPLHF
TRBD2 NA TRBJ2-6 TRBV5-4 TGTGCCAGCAGCGGAATTGGGACTATGGGAAATCCTGGGGCCAACGTCCTGACTTTC CASSGIGTMGNPGANVLTF
TRBD1 once TRBJ2-7 TRBV2 TGTGCCAGCAGTGAGGGACAGCTAACCTCCTACGAGCAGTACTTC CASSEGQLTSYEQYF
NA once TRBJ1-1 TRBV3-1/TRBV3-2 TGTGCCAGCACCGGACCGGCGGGGGGCCTCACTGAAGCTTTCTTT CASTGPAGGLTEAFF
NA NA TRBJ2-7 TRBV18 TGTGCCAGCTCACGCCGGGCCTACGAGCAGTACTTC CASSRRAYEQYF
NA NA TRBJ2-3 TRBV29-1 TGCAGCGTCTTAAGCGGGAGCACAGATACGCAGTATTTT CSVLSGSTDTQYF
TRBD2 few TRBJ2-1 TRBV2 TGTGCCAGCAGTACACCGGGACTAGCGGGAACCCAGCAGTTCTTC CASSTPGLAGTQQFF